This passage covers 28 T cell receptor beta chains from one sample sequenced in a study of T-cell memory formation after mild COVID-19. TCRdb re-analysed the 5' RACE reads in MiXCR, keeping a single row per CDR3 protein. The table records about 340,000 distinct CDR3 sequences, 20% to 25% of them present only once. Material: PBMCs or a T cell subset sorted from them (not recorded which). These receptors originate from an adult woman who had mild COVID-19 (a few samples of this study predate the infection). Cell type and time point are not known.

V and J are TRBV24-1 and TRBJ1-1; 7 bases are a match to TRBD1. After removal of 3 bases from V and 8 bases from J, the junction contained 8 bases not matched to a gene. From germline, CDR1 is KGHDR and CDR2 SFDVKD. The CDR3 covers 14 residues. CDR3 sequence reads: CATSDPLDRAEAFF. The CDR3 DNA follows: TGTGCCACCAGTGATCCCCTTGACAGGGCCGAAGCTTTCTTT.

This clonotype was recorded many times. The V call is TRBV5-1, the J call TRBJ2-1; 9 positions match TRBD2. In germline, CDR1 is SGHRS, CDR2 YFSETQ. This CDR3 contains 17 residues. Germline trimming cut 5 bases from V and 0 bases from J; bases unmatched to any gene: 9. CDR3 sequence: CASSREAGGPSYNEQFF. The CDR3 DNA sequence: TGCGCCAGCAGTCGAGAAGCGGGGGGCCCCTCCTACAATGAGCAGTTCTTC.

This chain links TRBV5-1 with TRBJ2-7; TRBD1 or TRBD2 may be the D gene (5 bases each). CDR3 size: 13 residues. V gave up 3 bases and J gave up 3 bases, with 10 bases separating them. CDR1 is SGHRS and CDR2 is YFSETQ in the germline V gene. The chain's CDR3 is CASSSGADYEQYF. DNA of the CDR3: TGCGCCAGCAGCTCCGGGGCCGACTACGAGCAGTACTTC.

This clonotype was observed many times. The junction shows a germline mismatch at one end, possibly a read error. The chain uses TRBV5-1 and TRBJ1-2; the D gene is possibly TRBD1 (5 bases). The CDR3 loop spans 14 amino acids. CDR1 and CDR2 (germline): SGHRS, YFSETQ. The CDR3 sequence is CASSLGTANYGYTF. In DNA form, the CDR3 reads TGTGCCAGCAGTTTGGGGACGGCAAACTATGGCTACACCTTC.

This chain connects TRBV5-4 to TRBJ2-7; TRBD1 aligns across 10 bases. Unmatched junction bases numbered 8, after V lost 3 bases and J lost 5 bases. Germline-derived CDR1 and CDR2 are SGHNT and YYREEE (reference sequence). The CDR3 has 15 residues. The CDR3 is CASSWPGQGKHEQYF. CDR3 DNA: TGTGCCAGCAGCTGGCCGGGACAGGGGAAGCACGAGCAGTACTTC.

V usage is TRBV24-1 and J usage is TRBJ2-1; 10 nucleotides agree with TRBD2. Trimming at V came to 4 bases and at J to 3 bases, leaving 5 bases not matched to a gene. Germline lookup yields CDR1 KGHDR and CDR2 SFDVKD. This CDR3 region has 16 residues. CDR3 amino acids: CATSDPGLADYNEQFF. CDR3 sequence (DNA): TGTGCCACCAGTGACCCCGGACTAGCGGACTACAATGAGCAGTTCTTC.

This clonotype appeared a few times. V usage is TRBV24-1 and J usage is TRBJ2-7, with TRBD2 identical over 8 bases. V lost 7 bases to trimming and J lost 3 bases; unmatched junction nucleotides: 7. The CDR3 loop spans 14 amino acids. Germline V gene sequence: CDR1 KGHDR, CDR2 SFDVKD. CDR3 residues: CATSPSGGNYEQYF. The CDR3, as DNA: TGTGCCACCAGCCCTTCGGGGGGGAACTACGAGCAGTACTTC.

As regards this clonotype: The junction departs from the called germline gene at one end, perhaps through a read error. The CDR3 sequence: CASSERQGYQPRHF. In DNA, the CDR3 is TGTGCCAGCAGTGAAAGACAGGGTTATCAGCCCCGGCATTTT. This chain connects TRBV2 to TRBJ1-5, with 7 bases identical to TRBD1. CDR3 size: 14 residues. Germline V gene sequence: CDR1 SNHLY, CDR2 FYNNEI.

This clonotype showed up just a few times. V usage is TRBV5-1 and J usage is TRBJ2-3; D possibly corresponds to TRBD1 (5 bases). In germline, CDR1 is SGHRS, CDR2 YFSETQ. Trimming stripped 0 bases from V and 5 bases from J, with 7 bases between. The CDR3 consists of 13 residues. The CDR3 spells CASSLEGVDTQYF. CDR3 coding DNA: TGCGCCAGCAGCTTGGAAGGGGTAGATACGCAGTATTTT.

The chain has TRBV7-6 and TRBJ2-5; D not resolved. Germline values: CDR1 SGHVS, CDR2 FNYEAQ. The V and J ends lost 4 bases and 1 base respectively, with 10 bases between them. CDR3 length: 14 residues. The CDR3, as DNA: TGTGCCAGCAGCTCCTGGTCCAGCCAAGAGACCCAGTACTTC. Translated, it gives CASSSWSSQETQYF.

V and J are TRBV4-3 and TRBJ1-1; D is ambiguous. CDR3 length equals 15 residues. Trimming stripped 1 base from V and 4 bases from J, with 13 bases between. Germline-derived CDR1 and CDR2 are LGHNA and YSLEER. The CDR3 region is CASSQVGGGTTEAFF. The CDR3 region has the DNA TGCGCCAGCAGCCAAGTAGGCGGAGGTACCACTGAAGCTTTCTTT.

Many counts were recorded for this clonotype. The chain couples TRBV5-1 to TRBJ2-3, with D possibly being TRBD2 (6 bases). The CDR3 runs to 15 residues. Germline values: CDR1 SGHRS, CDR2 YFSETQ. The V and J ends lost 2 bases and 0 bases respectively, with 10 bases between them. The CDR3 DNA reads as TGCGCCAGCAGCTTAAATGCGGGGAGCACAGATACGCAGTATTTT. It encodes CASSLNAGSTDTQYF.

The chain links TRBV7-2 to TRBJ2-1; 9 positions agree with TRBD2. The CDR3 has 14 amino acids. Germline V gene data show CDR1 as SGHTA and CDR2 as FQGNSA. Losses at the gene ends were 2 bases for V and 10 bases for J; bases not matched to a gene: 6. The CDR3 is CASSLQREVGEQFF. In DNA, the CDR3 is TGTGCCAGCAGCTTACAGCGGGAGGTAGGAGAGCAGTTCTTC.

J is TRBJ1-1 and V is TRBV7-9; 9 positions match TRBD1. Germline CDR1 reads SEHNR; CDR2 reads FQNEAQ (reference sequence). This CDR3 contains 15 residues. The V gene end was trimmed by 5 bases and the J gene end by 6 bases; junction bases not matched to a gene: 10. The CDR3 is CASSTGTGYPPEAFF. CDR3 nucleotide sequence: TGTGCCAGCAGCACCGGGACAGGGTACCCCCCTGAAGCTTTCTTT.

CDR3 loop: CASSLMAGRDTQYF. In DNA, the CDR3 is TGCGCCAGCAGCCTGATGGCAGGGCGAGATACGCAGTATTTT. The chain uses TRBV5-1 and TRBJ2-3, with D perhaps TRBD1 (5 bases). Germline V CDR1 and CDR2: SGHRS, YFSETQ. CDR3 length equals 14 residues. V was pared by 4 bases and J by 5 bases, with 14 bases between.

The sample holds a few counts of this clonotype. The rearrangement links TRBV29-1 to TRBJ2-3; no definite D call. Trimming removed 1 base from V and 8 bases from J, with 13 bases in between. The CDR3 runs to 13 residues. Germline assignment: CDR1 SQVTM and CDR2 ANQGSEA. CDR3 loop: CSVEVQELGTQYF. The CDR3 region has the DNA TGCAGCGTTGAAGTTCAGGAATTGGGTACGCAGTATTTT.

The V gene is TRBV18, the J gene TRBJ1-4, with unresolved D. CDR1 and CDR2 (germline): KGHSH, LQKENI. Trimming took 3 bases from V and 0 from J, leaving 5 bases between them. This CDR3 spans 14 amino acids. CDR3 in amino acids: CASSPQATNEKLFF. DNA of the CDR3: TGTGCCAGCTCACCGCAAGCAACTAATGAAAAACTGTTTTTT.

This clonotype has a count of ten or more. A much larger clone differs by one base, so this may be a read error. The chain has TRBV27 and TRBJ2-7, with D unclear. The V end lost 5 bases, the J end lost 2 bases, and 4 bases lay between the germline ends. CDR1 is MNHEY and CDR2 is SMNVEV in the germline V gene (reference sequence). The CDR3 is made up of 11 amino acids. CDR3 nucleotide sequence: TGTGCCAGCAGTGGGGCCTACGAGCAGTACTTC. It yields the protein CASSGAYEQYF.

This clonotype was observed a few times. The chain uses TRBV5-1 and TRBJ1-6; no clear D gene. The CDR3 contains 14 residues. Trimming removed 2 bases at V and 9 bases at J, with 12 bases between. Germline-derived CDR1 and CDR2 are SGHRS and YFSETQ. This chain's CDR3 is CASSFSQGRSPLHF. CDR3 DNA sequence: TGCGCCAGCAGCTTTTCCCAAGGGCGTTCACCCCTCCACTTT.

In its sample, this clonotype was seen a few times. This chain uses TRBV19 with TRBJ2-7; 8 bases map to TRBD2. The length of the CDR3 is 17 residues. Unmatched junction bases numbered 12, after V lost 2 bases and J lost 3 bases. From germline, CDR1 is LNHDA and CDR2 SQIVND (reference sequence). The CDR3 coding sequence is TGTGCCAGTAGTATAACTAGCGGTTCCCCACTCTTCTACGAGCAGTACTTC. Translation gives CASSITSGSPLFYEQYF.

The chain combines TRBV7-2 with TRBJ1-3, with D unresolved. Trimming pared 1 base from V and 0 bases from J, leaving 4 bases between. The CDR3 length is 14 residues. From germline, CDR1 is SGHTA and CDR2 FQGNSA. The CDR3 DNA follows: TGTGCCAGCAGCTTAGACTACTCTGGAAACACCATATATTTT. It yields the protein CASSLDYSGNTIYF.

The chain has TRBV6-2 or TRBV6-3 and TRBJ2-1, with 8 nucleotides matching TRBD1. V gave up 6 bases and J gave up 0 bases; unmatched junction bases: 13. The CDR3 sequence is 18 residues long. Germline V gene data show CDR1 as MNHEY and CDR2 as SVGEGT. The DNA for the CDR3 is TGTGCCAGCAGGACAGGGGCAGTGGGCAGCCTCTCCTACAATGAGCAGTTCTTC. Amino acids: CASRTGAVGSLSYNEQFF.

The sample holds a few counts of this clonotype. V usage is TRBV7-8 and J usage is TRBJ2-1, with 11 bases fitting TRBD2. Looked up from germline, CDR1 is SGHVS and CDR2 is FQNEAQ. The CDR3 contains 15 residues. The ends lost 5 bases at V and 5 bases at J; junction bases unmatched: 5. This chain's CDR3 is CASSNSGGADNEQFF. CDR3 in DNA: TGTGCCAGCAGCAATAGCGGGGGGGCCGACAATGAGCAGTTCTTC.

The CDR3 nucleotides are TGTGCCAGCAGTTACAACAGGGGAAGGCCCCAAGAGACCCAGTACTTC. Translating it yields CASSYNRGRPQETQYF. The chain employs TRBV6-2 or TRBV6-3 and TRBJ2-5, with TRBD1 identical over 7 bases. Germline CDR1 is MNHEY and CDR2 is SVGEGT. V lost 2 bases and J lost 1; bases outside the gene matches: 7. The CDR3 contains 16 residues.

This clonotype was seen more than once but under ten times. The genes are TRBV7-9 and TRBJ2-1, with 9 bases fitting TRBD2. The CDR3 totals 15 residues. V shed 0 bases and J 8 bases; nucleotides not matched to a gene: 5. Looked up from germline, CDR1 is SEHNR and CDR2 is FQNEAQ (reference sequence). CDR3 sequence (DNA): TGTGCCAGCAGCTTAGCGTCTAGCGGGATATATGAGCAGTTCTTC. This translates into CASSLASSGIYEQFF.

The chain recombines TRBV20-1 with TRBJ1-1; 7 bases line up with TRBD1. CDR1 and CDR2 from the germline V gene are DFQATT and SNEGSKA (reference sequence). V was pared by 5 bases and J by 8 bases, with 11 bases of the junction left unmatched. The CDR3 has 13 amino acids. The CDR3 region has the DNA TGCAGTGCTCCGAGCTCAGGGACAGCAGAAGCTTTCTTT. Its protein product is CSAPSSGTAEAFF.

In its sample, this clonotype was seen many times. This chain uses TRBV29-1 with TRBJ1-2; D might be TRBD1 (6 bases). V lost 4 bases, J lost 0 bases, and 12 bases lay in between. From germline, CDR1 is SQVTM and CDR2 ANQGSEA. The CDR3 consists of 14 residues. The CDR3 loop reads CSVVPGGTNYGYTF. CDR3 nucleotides: TGCAGCGTTGTTCCGGGGGGCACTAACTATGGCTACACCTTC.

V and J are TRBV5-4 and TRBJ2-3, with D maybe TRBD2 (6 bases). CDR1 SGHNT and CDR2 YYREEE come from the germline V gene (reference sequence). The germline V and J ends were trimmed by 4 bases and 7 bases, with 22 bases remaining between them. The CDR3 consists of 16 residues. The CDR3 region has the DNA TGTGCCAGCAGCCTACTCGGGACTTTTGGCGGTAATACGCAGTATTTT. Protein product: CASSLLGTFGGNTQYF.